This note documents a single TCR beta chain sequence. Assay: immunoSEQ multiplex PCR; the TCRdb copy retains only in-frame clones and omits some. The sample lists around 40,000 clones, about 90% occurring once. Germline loops: CDR1 WSHSY, CDR2 SAAADI. This CDR3 spans 14 amino acids. Trimming pared 0 bases from V and 11 bases from J, leaving 13 bases between. This entry is derived from a study of T cell changes during pregnancy in multiple sclerosis. The receptor was derived from a female donor with multiple sclerosis, enrolled in a pregnancy study. The V and J genes are TRBV10-2 and TRBJ1-4; D perhaps matches TRBD1 (5 bases). The source was CD4+ T cells from peripheral blood mononuclear cells, collected in the third trimester of pregnancy. CDR3 sequence (DNA): TGCGCCAGCAGTGAGTCAGGGGTGCTCGGGAAACTGTTTTTT. The encoded protein is CASSESGVLGKLFF.